This T cell receptor beta chain is drawn from a study of cytomegalovirus exposure and HLA in healthy donors (TCRdb year 2017). With regard to the full study: An earlier analysis of approximately 640 of the donors reported more than 250 Gb of sequence data and some 100 million unique TCR beta sequences from some 180 million T cells. In a later analysis, previously published TCR beta repertoires from 666 donors were re-analyzed and high-resolution HLA genotyping was added so that TCR occurrence patterns could be studied. Genome-wide SNP genotypes for about 55% of the 666 donors were used in a later genetic analysis, which treated that subset as a discovery cohort. Among approximately 370 genotyped donors of the cohort, an average of about 240,000 unique TCR beta nucleotide sequences was sequenced per donor, of which roughly 17% were non-productive. High-throughput TCR immunosequencing, statistical association of individual TCRs with disease status, and machine learning were combined to predict cytomegalovirus infection status. Because of strong linkage in the cohort, roughly five DR-DQ haplotypes were treated as single units for association and clustering. Donor age, sex, ethnicity and CMV serostatus were collected together with the repertoire data. An early release covering roughly 580 HLA-typed donors comprised about 290 gigabases of sequencing data and approximately 85 million unique TCR sequences. The number of donors typed differed by locus, with about 629-640 for A, B, C, DRB1 and DQB1, more than 500 for DQA1, approximately 570 for DPA1, and some 440 for DPB1. Along with the approximately 620-subject first cohort, a separate validation cohort of approximately 110 different subjects was used. Rather than using new phenotypic data, the later analysis identified candidate immune exposures from TCR beta sequences and from how often those sequences occurred across donors. The genetic ancestry cluster associated with self-reported Caucasian donors included 80% to 90% of the 398 genotyped donors. All discovery cohort repertoires had been generated on a single sequencing platform. The T cell repertoires of 666 subjects were profiled by immunosequencing and related to cytomegalovirus serostatus. The study aimed to test whether signatures of past pathogen exposure could be identified by cataloging public T cell receptors. To decide whether each TCR beta V gene segment behaved as functional or pseudogenic, an earlier analysis of fewer than 750 of the donors relied on high-throughput TCR beta sequencing. HLA typing covered class I and class II loci at four-digit resolution. Study-wide conclusions, independent of this receptor: A later analysis found that most CMV-associated TCR beta chains appeared HLA-restricted, with HLA associations seemingly driven largely by CMV exposure. The study listed 164 TCR beta chains as associated with cytomegalovirus. The sequencing pipeline was judged likely to have produced a cluster of highly shared sequence variants as a technical artifact. Because counts were too low, some 17 rarely observed V segments, including chromosome 9 orphons, were left out of the earlier analysis of 587 of the donors. Correlated functional status among segregating V segments might be attributable to linkage disequilibrium, but an unknown experimental factor could not be ruled out. V-gene and J-gene trimming of TCR beta chains was associated with a missense DCLRE1C variant in a later genetic analysis, and the association was replicated in an independent cohort. According to a later analysis, TCR association rates differed among HLA loci, with DRB1 alleles showing the most associated TCRs and HLA-C alleles showing the fewest. The authors suggested that the approach could potentially be extended to other disease states and immunological phenotypes. CMV serostatus was the only immune exposure information available for the cohort. Assigning TCR associations to individual alleles was difficult when HLA alleles, especially DR and DQ, strongly co-occurred. In vitro tests confirmed that three of the cytomegalovirus-associated TCR beta chains recognize cytomegalovirus antigens. Some IMGT-functional V segments, including TRBV6-2 and TRBV6-3, could not be distinguished by the 87-base-pair reads and were therefore excluded. While some public TCRs were present in many individuals, most TCR sequences turned up only very rarely across donors. Compared with equally common non-associated chains, HLA-associated TCR beta chains in a later analysis were more clonally expanded and had lower generation probabilities. The classifier was reported to diagnose cytomegalovirus status with high specificity and sensitivity in both the original cohort and the validation cohort. In an earlier analysis of some 640 of the donors, most TCR beta V segments were observed in productive rearrangements about 87% or about 30% of the time, broadly matching IMGT annotations. Several of the top co-occurrence clusters appeared to be linked to parvovirus B19, influenza, CMV and Epstein-Barr virus, according to a later analysis. A further reported finding was that TCR beta sequences accurately predicted the HLA-A and HLA-B alleles for most subjects in the first cohort. Sequencing depth was assumed to be roughly uniform across donors in the presence/absence analyses, though that assumption may not hold. Specific HLA alleles were associated with some 15,000 TCR beta sequences at a false discovery rate of 0.05 in a later analysis. Because some donors lacked HLA typing at each locus, the association tests relied only on the typed subset. Only TCR beta chains were sequenced in this cohort, and the absence of alpha or paired-chain data limited detectable features. In a later genetic analysis, fewer N-insertions in productive TCRs were reported among donors in an Asian-associated ancestry cluster than the approximately 630-donor mean.

A remark on this clone: The antigen it binds to is not known. No base quality information exists; no much larger clone differs at one position.

The cohort was made up of hundreds of healthy bone marrow donors. Cohort members were all nominally healthy when sampled, although unrecorded immune exposures were likely present. The donor tested CMV seronegative, placing the donor among the 350 or so seronegative members of the cohort. A peripheral blood sample was collected from each donor, and TCR beta sequencing was performed on peripheral blood mononuclear cells. Genomic DNA was extracted from the blood cell samples with the Qiagen DNeasy Blood Extraction Kit. Preparation of the library involved the immunoSEQ multiplex PCR assay. A mixture of 60 forward primers for TCR Vbeta segments and 13 reverse primers for TCR Jbeta segments was used in the multiplex PCR. A multiplex PCR assay on genomic DNA amplified the CDR3 region of rearranged TCR beta genes. On the Illumina HiSeq System, the amplified TCR beta libraries were sequenced as 87-base-pair reads. In the original analysis: A later analysis counted tens of millions of unique TCR beta chains across the 666 repertoires, and approximately 11 million of these chains were shared by at least two donors. Raw reads were error-corrected and collapsed into unique sequences with a nearest-neighbor algorithm that merged closely related sequences to remove PCR and sequencing errors. CDR3 sequences were aligned to IMGT reference sequences to assign V, D and J gene segments. For a sequence to be retained, a match of at least six nucleotides to both a V gene segment and a J gene segment was required. Rearrangements were called productive when the CDR3 lacked stop codons and stayed in frame with V and J; all others were non-productive. Following IMGT convention, CDR3 was defined as the stretch from the second conserved V-encoded cysteine to the conserved J-encoded phenylalanine. Sequences without an unambiguous match to a single V gene segment were excluded from the earlier analysis of 587 of the donors. In an earlier analysis of 450 to 700 of the donors, V segments were called functional above 56.7% productive rearrangements and were called segregating when the between-donor standard deviation exceeded 5%. To diagnose cytomegalovirus status from the catalog of TCR beta chain sequences, a statistical classification framework was built. A later analysis assigned V and J genes by comparing TCR nucleotide sequences with IMGT/GENE-DB human TR gene sequences. In a later analysis, CDR3 sequences and most-parsimonious VDJ recombination scenarios were assigned using the TCRdist pipeline. In a later analysis, every TCR beta chain was defined by the combination of its CDR3 amino acid sequence and its V-gene family, and reads without a unique V-gene family were dropped. In a later analysis, 500 to 650 highly shared, low-generation-probability nucleotide sequences were removed to address suspected cross-contamination and a sequencing artifact. For each public chain, a later analysis derived a clonal expansion index from normalized ranks of inferred template counts within each repertoire. A later analysis computed generation probabilities with a VDJ recombination model fitted to out-of-frame rearrangements, and checked the results against IGoR. In a later analysis, hypergeometric tests were used to score TCR-TCR, TCR-HLA and TCR-CMV co-occurrence, with a repertoire-size bias correction applied to TCR pairs. To estimate false discovery rates, a later analysis permuted the HLA or CMV assignments 20 times. In a later analysis, co-occurring TCRs were grouped using DBSCAN, with TCRdist sequence similarity added in when clustering inside HLA-allele-positive subsets. For co-occurrence clustering, repertoires with fewer than 30,000 or more than 120,000 public chains were excluded, along with five repertoires with anomalous nucleotide sharing. The table comes from immuneACCESS by way of TCRdb, which keeps in-frame sequences with V and J called. Part of the clones is missing from these tables; in studies checked, under half for an unresolved V gene and the rest for unknown reasons. V, J and clone size reflect that table, while D and trimming were determined from the DNA. For this sample there are under 200,000 clones; around three quarters appear just once. 5.7% of the sample is taken by the ten largest.

V trim: 3 bases; J trim: 0 bases; unmatched bases: 15. CDR1 is given as SGDLS and CDR2 as YYNGEE, both from the germline V gene. Its CDR3 holds 18 amino acids, cysteine through phenylalanine. Only the CDR3 DNA is retained, 54 bases long and in frame from the first base. The source material was PBMCs. The chain is encoded by TRBV9 joined to TRBJ2-7; 7 middle bases align to TRBD2. This receptor was identified in a man aged 35-49 years in good health and CMV-seronegative. The CDR3 corresponds to CASSEGTSSGDFSYEQYF. The DNA sequence follows: TGTGCCAGCAGCGAGGGGACCTCAAGCGGGGACTTCTCCTACGAGCAGTACTTC.